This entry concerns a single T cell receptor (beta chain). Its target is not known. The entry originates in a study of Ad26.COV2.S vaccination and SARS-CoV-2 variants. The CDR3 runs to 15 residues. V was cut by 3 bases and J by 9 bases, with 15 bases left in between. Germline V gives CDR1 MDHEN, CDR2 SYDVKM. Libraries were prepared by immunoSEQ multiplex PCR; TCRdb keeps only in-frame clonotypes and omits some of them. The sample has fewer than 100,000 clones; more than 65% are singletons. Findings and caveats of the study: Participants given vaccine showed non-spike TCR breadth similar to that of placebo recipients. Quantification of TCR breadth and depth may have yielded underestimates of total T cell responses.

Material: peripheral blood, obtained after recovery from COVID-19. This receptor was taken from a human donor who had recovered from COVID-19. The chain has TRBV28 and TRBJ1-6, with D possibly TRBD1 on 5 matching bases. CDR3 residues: CASSFIRGRSSPLHF. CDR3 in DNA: TGTGCCAGCAGTTTCATTAGGGGTCGAAGTTCACCCCTCCACTTT.